This entry lists 25 T cell receptor beta chains sequenced from one sample in a study of beta chain features in type 1 diabetes. The investigators reverse transcribed all of the isolated RNA, so they sequenced expressed TCRB transcripts. Sequencing used immunoSEQ multiplex PCR; TCRdb keeps in-frame clones, though not all of them. Of roughly 450,000 clones in the sample, approximately 14% were seen once. Sequenced material: naive CD4+ T cells from blood. The source of these receptors is a man aged 25 to 40 in good health.

The chain employs TRBV7-9 and TRBJ1-3; TRBD1 is a possible D gene (5 bases). V lost 5 bases to trimming and J lost 0 bases, with 14 bases between them. Germline-derived CDR1 and CDR2 are SEHNR and FQNEAQ (reference sequence). The CDR3 is 16 amino acids. The DNA for the CDR3 is TGTGCCAGCAGCAGGACACGTGGCCCCTCTGGAAACACCATATATTTT. It translates to CASSRTRGPSGNTIYF.

V is TRBV19 and J is TRBJ2-1; TRBD1 matches at 8 bases. This CDR3 contains 15 residues. Germline CDR1 LNHDA, CDR2 SQIVND (reference sequence). J was trimmed by 2 bases and V by 6 bases; bases with no gene match: 6. CDR3 nucleotide sequence: TGTGCCAGTAGACCGACAGGGGCCACCTACAATGAGCAGTTCTTC. It codes for CASRPTGATYNEQFF.

V usage is TRBV7-6 and J usage is TRBJ2-1, with a weak D call TRBD2 (6 bases). V lost 1 base and J lost 10, with 8 bases in between. CDR1 and CDR2 from the germline V gene are SGHVS and FNYEAQ. The CDR3 is 12 amino acids. CDR3: CASSLVAGEQFF. In nucleotides, the CDR3 is TGTGCCAGCAGCTTAGTCGCGGGAGAGCAGTTCTTC.

The chain's CDR3 is CASSFDNEQFF. CDR3 sequence (DNA): TGTGCCAGCAGCTTCGACAATGAGCAGTTCTTC. The chain recombines TRBV7-2 with TRBJ2-1, with no clear D. The CDR3 is made up of 11 amino acids. The V gene's germline CDR1 is SGHTA and CDR2 FQGNSA. Trimming pared 3 bases from V and 5 bases from J, leaving 2 bases between.

This clone showed up just a few times. CDR3 in DNA: TGCGCCAGCAGCTTGGTGCGGCTAGCGGGAGGGCCGACCACCGGGGAGCTGTTTTTT. It specifies CASSLVRLAGGPTTGELFF. This chain joins TRBV5-1 and TRBJ2-2; 12 bases fit TRBD2. Germline CDR1 and CDR2: SGHRS and YFSETQ. Trimming removed 0 bases from V and 4 bases from J; junction bases left unmatched: 10. This CDR3 region has 19 residues.

This clone came up a few times. Other DNA sequences of this sample code for an identical CDR3. In nucleotides, the CDR3 is TGCAGCGTTGTGGGAGCCTACGAGCAGTACTTC. This gives the protein CSVVGAYEQYF. V gene TRBV29-1 combines with J gene TRBJ2-7, with D perhaps TRBD2 (5 bases). This CDR3 spans 11 amino acids. The V and J ends lost 4 bases and 2 bases respectively, with 6 bases between them. The germline V gene encodes CDR1 SQVTM and CDR2 ANQGSEA.

This clone was picked up a small number of times. Additional DNA sequences in this sample encode the identical CDR3. The chain is built from TRBV7-2 and TRBJ2-3; D not certain. Trimming pared 3 bases from V and 1 base from J, leaving 5 bases between. The CDR3 contains 13 residues. CDR1 is SGHTA and CDR2 is FQGNSA in the germline V gene. The CDR3 sequence is CASSFGGTDTQYF. As DNA, the CDR3 is TGTGCCAGCAGCTTTGGGGGCACAGATACGCAGTATTTT.

On this clone itself: A read error is likely, as this CDR3 ends without the conserved phenylalanine or tryptophan. It is unclear where the CDR3 begins or ends on the DNA, so no DNA is shown, and the CDR3 is as TCRdb lists it. V usage is TRBV6-1 and J usage is TRBJ2-4; the table calls TRBD2, which could not be checked here. Germline lookup yields CDR1 MNHNS and CDR2 SASEGT. The CDR3 extends over 9 residues, inclusive of both ends. The CDR3 reads CASSEVEER.

The V gene is TRBV9, the J gene TRBJ1-5, with 8 bases matching TRBD1. V was pared by 4 bases and J by 2 bases, with 2 bases of the junction left unmatched. The CDR3 extends over 14 amino acids. Germline CDR1 is SGDLS and CDR2 is YYNGEE. CDR3 bases: TGTGCCAGCAGCCCGGACAGGGGCAATCAGCCCCAGCATTTT. Its protein product is CASSPDRGNQPQHF.

This clone was observed a few times. V usage is TRBV7-6 and J usage is TRBJ1-2; 7 bases are shared with TRBD1. J gave up 4 bases and V 5 bases, and 10 bases lay outside the gene matches. CDR1 and CDR2 from the germline V gene are SGHVS and FNYEAQ. The CDR3 contains 15 residues. CDR3 sequence reads: CASSPDRHPVYGYTF. Here the CDR3 DNA reads TGTGCCAGCAGCCCGGACAGGCACCCGGTCTATGGCTACACCTTC.

The chain uses TRBV29-1 and TRBJ1-2; TRBD1 agrees at 8 bases. The trim removed 8 bases at V and 7 bases at J, leaving 9 bases unmatched. The CDR3 is made up of 12 amino acids. Germline V gene data show CDR1 as SQVTM and CDR2 as ANQGSEA. CDR3 nucleotide sequence: TGCAGCTCCAGGACAGGGTCTACTGGCTACACCTTC. Residues: CSSRTGSTGYTF.

This chain links TRBV4-3 with TRBJ1-6; 7 bases line up with TRBD1. Per germline, CDR1 LGHNA and CDR2 YSLEER. V gave up 6 bases and J gave up 9 bases; unmatched junction bases: 11. The CDR3 length is 15 residues. CDR3 sequence reads: CASRTGAPPGSPLHF. CDR3 bases: TGCGCCAGCAGAACAGGGGCCCCTCCGGGTTCACCCCTCCACTTT.

This clone was counted ten times or more. The V call is TRBV28, the J call TRBJ2-5; D remains ambiguous. The V end lost 8 bases, the J end lost 1 base, and 14 bases lay between the germline ends. The CDR3 loop spans 14 amino acids. The germline CDR1 and CDR2 sequences are MDHEN and SYDVKM. DNA of the CDR3: TGTGCCAGCGCCTCCGCATGGAGCCAAGAGACCCAGTACTTC. Its translation: CASASAWSQETQYF.

This rearrangement joins TRBV19 to TRBJ2-4; tentative D call: TRBD1 (6 bases). V was shortened by 5 bases and J by 9 bases, with 23 bases between the two germline ends. In germline, CDR1 is LNHDA, CDR2 SQIVND (reference sequence). CDR3 length equals 16 residues. This CDR3 reads CASSSSGDGRGSIQYF. The CDR3 coding sequence is TGTGCCAGTAGTTCTTCCGGGGACGGCAGGGGAAGCATTCAGTACTTC.

The chain uses TRBV6-6 and TRBJ1-1, with D possibly TRBD1 on 6 matching bases. CDR1 is MNHNY and CDR2 is SVGAGI in the germline V gene (reference sequence). The CDR3 runs 15 residues. Between the trimmed V and J ends, which lost 5 bases and 1 base, there was a span of 14 bases. The CDR3 spells CASSLGGLRNTEAFF. The DNA of the CDR3 is TGTGCCAGCAGTCTAGGGGGGCTCAGGAACACTGAAGCTTTCTTT.

The CDR3 bases are TGTGCCTGGAGGGGGACTAGTCCCGGGGAGCTGTTTTTT. Translating it yields CAWRGTSPGELFF. The J gene is TRBJ2-2, the V gene TRBV30; 8 bases are a match to TRBD2. V shed 3 bases and J 6 bases; nucleotides not matched to a gene: 3. The germline gives CDR1 GTSNPN, CDR2 SVGIG (reference sequence). This CDR3 is 13 amino acids long.

This clone was picked up a small number of times. The CDR3 is CSVAAPTSGSTDTQYF. CDR3 DNA: TGCAGCGTCGCCGCGCCGACTAGCGGGAGTACAGATACGCAGTATTTT. The chain combines TRBV29-1 with TRBJ2-3, with TRBD2 matching over 12 bases. V was clipped by 6 bases and J by 3 bases; unmatched bases: 10. The CDR3 consists of 16 residues. Germline assignment: CDR1 SQVTM and CDR2 ANQGSEA.

The rearrangement links TRBV27 to TRBJ2-3; D unresolved. The CDR3 runs to 11 residues. The germline CDR1 and CDR2 sequences are MNHEY and SMNVEV (reference sequence). V lost 5 bases and J 8 bases, leaving 8 bases between the germline ends. CDR3 nucleotide sequence: TGTGCCAGCAGTACTACGTCTACGCAGTATTTT. Its translation is CASSTTSTQYF.

This clone was seen more than once but under ten times. Germline and junction disagree at one end, which may indicate a read error. The chain employs TRBV7-2 and TRBJ2-5; tentatively, D is TRBD2 (6 bases). The CDR3 has 16 residues. Germline V gene lookup returns CDR1 SGHTA and CDR2 FQGNSA. CDR3 region: CASSLGAGLLQETQYF. The CDR3 nucleotides read TGTGCCAGCAGTTTAGGTGCGGGGCTGCTCCAAGAGACCCAGTACTTC.

Details on this clone: A junction boundary mismatches the germline segment, possibly from a read error. The CDR3 DNA is TGTGCCAGCAGGTTAGGGGTTTCAGGGGACTACGAGCAGTACTTC. It codes for CASRLGVSGDYEQYF. The chain uses TRBV11-2 and TRBJ2-7, with D tentatively TRBD1 (6 bases). Germline V lookup: CDR1 SGHAT, CDR2 FQNNGV. The CDR3 loop spans 15 amino acids.

This clone was observed a few times. J is TRBJ1-4 and V is TRBV30; TRBD1 is a possible D gene (5 bases). V gave up 2 bases and J gave up 11 bases, with 12 bases separating them. CDR3 length equals 12 residues. The germline CDR1 and CDR2 sequences are GTSNPN and SVGIG (reference sequence). In DNA form, the CDR3 reads TGTGCCTGGAGTCCCCGAAGGGACAAACTGTTTTTT. It specifies CAWSPRRDKLFF. Complete variable domain (other parts from reference TRBV30 and TRBJ1-4): SQTIHQWPATLVQPVGSPLSLECTVEGTSNPNLYWYRQAAGRGLQLLFYSVGIGQISSEVPQNLSASRPQDRQFILSSKKLLLSDSGFYLCAWSPRRDKLFFGSGTQLSVL.

This clone occurred a few times. The chain employs TRBV7-2 and TRBJ2-3, with 8 bases matching TRBD2. The CDR3 runs 16 residues. With 2 bases clipped from V and 6 bases from J, the junction kept 10 bases outside the gene matches. Germline V gene data show CDR1 as SGHTA and CDR2 as FQGNSA. CDR3 in amino acids: CASSLFLGRAGDTQYF. The CDR3 DNA follows: TGTGCCAGCAGCTTATTCCTCGGGAGGGCCGGGGATACGCAGTATTTT.

The chain has TRBV25-1 and TRBJ1-1; no definite D call. Germline V lookup: CDR1 MGHDK, CDR2 SYGVNS. V gave up 2 bases and J gave up 0 bases, with 7 bases separating them. This CDR3 has 14 residues. The CDR3 region has the DNA TGTGCCAGCAGTGAAGCAGTTATGAACACTGAAGCTTTCTTT. This translates into CASSEAVMNTEAFF.

The chain links TRBV15 to TRBJ2-1; 7 bases are a match to TRBD2. The J segment lost 5 bases and the V segment lost 0 bases, leaving 4 bases of the junction unmatched. This CDR3 contains 15 residues. Germline V gives CDR1 LNHNV, CDR2 YYDKDF (reference sequence). Written as DNA, the CDR3 is TGTGCCACCAGCAGAGACCCGGGAGGACACAATGAGCAGTTCTTC. Translated: CATSRDPGGHNEQFF.

This chain joins TRBV6-5 and TRBJ2-3; 9 nucleotides line up with TRBD2. Germline CDR1 MNHEY, CDR2 SVGAGI. V was pared by 5 bases and J by 1 base, with 4 bases of the junction left unmatched. The CDR3 has 15 amino acids. The CDR3 bases are TGTGCCAGCAGTAGTAGCGGGAGTGGCACAGATACGCAGTATTTT. Its protein product is CASSSSGSGTDTQYF.